These 29 T cell receptor beta chains originate from one sample sequenced in a study of blood T cell repertoires in COVID-19. Here immunoSEQ multiplex PCR was the method, and the copy in TCRdb shows in-frame clones only, minus some. This table holds about 92,000 clones, around 93% found once. Material for sequencing was peripheral blood. These receptors were collected from a human donor with active COVID-19. The donor label of this sample is uncertain.

V gene TRBV7-9 combines with J gene TRBJ2-7; a weak D match, TRBD2 (7 bases). Trimming took 5 bases from V and 3 from J, leaving 20 bases between them. The CDR3 covers 16 residues. In germline, CDR1 is SEHNR, CDR2 FQNEAQ (reference sequence). CDR3 protein: CASSLGHPRGGYEQYF. As DNA, the CDR3 is TGTGCCAGCAGCCTTGGGCACCCGAGGGGGGGCTACGAGCAGTACTTC.

The rearrangement joins TRBV4-2 to TRBJ2-1, with 7 nucleotides matching TRBD2. The germline gives CDR1 LGHNA, CDR2 YNFKEQ. V dropped 3 bases and J dropped 2; count of bases not matched to a gene: 10. There are 17 residues in the CDR3. The DNA for the CDR3 is TGTGCCAGCAGCCACGGGGGGAGGGCGTCGCCCTACAATGAGCAGTTCTTC. The encoded protein is CASSHGGRASPYNEQFF.

The V and J genes are TRBV2 and TRBJ1-2; possibly TRBD1 for D (5 bases). The CDR3 consists of 15 residues. Germline CDR1 and CDR2: SNHLY and FYNNEI. The V end was cut by 3 bases, the J end by 4 bases, with 15 bases between. The CDR3 loop reads CASSETAGRGYGYTF. The CDR3 DNA follows: TGTGCCAGCAGTGAGACCGCGGGGCGAGGCTATGGCTACACCTTC.

The J gene is TRBJ1-1, the V gene TRBV18, with TRBD1 matching over 10 bases. The CDR3 loop spans 14 amino acids. J lost 5 bases, V lost 4 bases, and 4 bases had no gene match. From germline, CDR1 is KGHSH and CDR2 LQKENI. This CDR3 is CASSRDRGGTEAFF. DNA of the CDR3: TGTGCCAGCTCACGGGACAGGGGAGGAACTGAAGCTTTCTTT.

In its sample, this clone was seen a few times. This chain joins TRBV4-1 and TRBJ2-3, with unresolved D. The germline V and J ends were trimmed by 5 bases and 5 bases, with 17 bases remaining between them. Germline values: CDR1 MGHRA, CDR2 YSYEKL. CDR3 length equals 15 residues. CDR3 residues: CASSSRPFRGDTQYF. DNA for the CDR3: TGCGCCAGCAGCTCACGACCCTTTCGAGGAGATACGCAGTATTTT.

The J gene is TRBJ1-6, the V gene TRBV5-8; no definite D call. V lost 0 bases and J 9 bases, leaving 10 bases between the germline ends. The CDR3 is 14 residues long. The germline CDR1 and CDR2 sequences are SGHTS and YDEGEE. CDR3 DNA: TGTGCCAGCAGCTTGGCCAGGTCGCCTTCACCCCTCCACTTT. Its translation is CASSLARSPSPLHF.

V and J are TRBV24-1 and TRBJ1-2; possible D gene TRBD1, 5 bases. V dropped 6 bases and J dropped 8 bases, with 18 bases sitting between them. CDR1 is KGHDR and CDR2 is SFDVKD in the germline V gene. The CDR3 is 14 residues long. CDR3 sequence: CATSTNGGLRGYTF. The CDR3 DNA reads as TGTGCCACCAGTACCAATGGGGGGTTGCGGGGCTACACCTTC.

The chain has TRBV3-1 (or the pseudogene TRBV3-2) and TRBJ2-5; 7 nucleotides match TRBD2. V shed 4 bases, J shed 5 bases, and the junction held 10 bases outside the gene matches. This CDR3 region has 15 residues. In germline, CDR1 is LGHDT, CDR2 YNNKEL (reference sequence). The CDR3 nucleotides read TGTGCCAGCAGCCTGGGTAAAGCCGGGGGGGAGACCCAGTACTTC. It translates to CASSLGKAGGETQYF.

The chain has TRBV24-1 and TRBJ2-2; 10 positions match TRBD1. Germline V gene data show CDR1 as KGHDR and CDR2 as SFDVKD. Germline trimming cut 7 bases from V and 1 base from J; bases unmatched to any gene: 14. This CDR3 has 19 residues. CDR3 coding DNA: TGTGCCACCAGGGCCGGGACAGGGGTGCCGGGGGGGAACACCGGGGAGCTGTTTTTT. Its translation: CATRAGTGVPGGNTGELFF.

V is TRBV6-5 and J is TRBJ1-2; TRBD1 might be the D (5 bases). The CDR3 length is 15 residues. Per the germline V gene, CDR1 is MNHEY and CDR2 is SVGAGI. With 6 bases removed from V and 3 bases from J, the gap between germline ends came to 17 bases. The CDR3 region is CASREGLNGDYGYTF. CDR3 in DNA: TGTGCCAGCAGAGAGGGACTTAACGGTGACTATGGCTACACCTTC.

This clone is a singleton in its sample. The chain is built from TRBV3-1 (or the pseudogene TRBV3-2) and TRBJ1-3, with D maybe TRBD1 (5 bases). The CDR3 is 17 amino acids. V gave up 1 base and J gave up 0 bases, with 13 bases separating them. Per the germline V gene, CDR1 is LGHDT and CDR2 is YNNKEL (reference sequence). The CDR3 region is CASSQARDSHSGNTIYF. CDR3 DNA sequence: TGTGCCAGCAGCCAAGCCCGGGACTCCCACTCTGGAAACACCATATATTTT.

The chain uses TRBV7-9 and TRBJ2-7, with D unclear. The CDR3 length is 15 residues. Germline V gives CDR1 SEHNR, CDR2 FQNEAQ (reference sequence). Trimming took 1 base from V and 1 from J, leaving 11 bases between them. CDR3 sequence: CASSLVGGSSYEQYF. CDR3 sequence (DNA): TGTGCCAGCAGCTTAGTCGGCGGCAGTTCCTACGAGCAGTACTTC.

The chain has TRBV19 and TRBJ2-2, with a weak D call TRBD1 (5 bases). With 1 base removed from V and 0 bases from J, the gap between germline ends came to 15 bases. CDR3 length: 18 residues. Germline V lookup: CDR1 LNHDA, CDR2 SQIVND (reference sequence). CDR3 bases: TGTGCCAGTAGTATAGGGGGCGCTTGGGTTGCGAACACCGGGGAGCTGTTTTTT. Encoded protein: CASSIGGAWVANTGELFF.

V usage is TRBV28 and J usage is TRBJ1-5; D may be TRBD1 (5 bases). The germline V and J ends were trimmed by 5 bases and 7 bases, with 12 bases remaining between them. The CDR3 loop spans 13 amino acids. Germline assignment: CDR1 MDHEN and CDR2 SYDVKM. CDR3 in amino acids: CASSAQQAQPQHF. As DNA, the CDR3 is TGTGCCAGCAGTGCGCAACAGGCGCAGCCCCAGCATTTT.

The rearrangement joins TRBV5-5 to TRBJ1-2; 9 nucleotides line up with TRBD1. CDR1 is SGHKS, CDR2 YYEKEE, per germline (reference sequence). This CDR3 is built from 15 residues. The V segment lost 2 bases and the J segment 4 bases; nucleotides outside the gene matches: 6. DNA of the CDR3: TGTGCCAGCAGCTTACGACAGGGGGTTAGCTATGGCTACACCTTC. Translation: CASSLRQGVSYGYTF. The whole variable domain, filled in from reference TRBV5-5 and TRBJ1-2, reads DAGVTQSPTHLIKTRGQQVTLRCSPISGHKSVSWYQQVLGQGPQFIFQYYEKEERGRGNFPDRFSARQFPNYSSELNVNALLLGDSALYLCASSLRQGVSYGYTFGSGTRLTVV.

This rearrangement joins TRBV5-8 to TRBJ2-5; TRBD1 matches 9 bases. V lost 4 bases, J lost 4 bases, and 8 bases stayed unmatched. The germline gives CDR1 SGHTS, CDR2 YDEGEE. This CDR3 has 15 amino acids. CDR3 region: CASSAGTGSLETQYF. CDR3 DNA sequence: TGTGCCAGCAGCGCCGGGACAGGGAGTTTAGAGACCCAGTACTTC.

This clone ranks as medium-sized. The rearrangement joins TRBV4-1 to TRBJ1-5; 8 bases fit TRBD1. The CDR3 loop spans 20 amino acids. Looked up from germline, CDR1 is MGHRA and CDR2 is YSYEKL. J was trimmed by 1 base and V by 1 base; bases with no gene match: 15. Here the CDR3 reads CASSQGKLRGQGGSNQPQHF. For the CDR3, the DNA is TGCGCCAGCAGCCAAGGAAAACTCCGAGGACAGGGTGGGAGCAATCAGCCCCAGCATTTT.

This clone was picked up a small number of times. The chain employs TRBV24-1 and TRBJ2-3; a possible D gene is TRBD1 (6 bases). Germline lookup yields CDR1 KGHDR and CDR2 SFDVKD. There are 14 residues in the CDR3. The ends were cut back, 4 bases at V and 4 bases at J, with 11 bases in the middle. The CDR3 spells CATSEGRGADTQYF. CDR3 DNA: TGTGCCACCAGTGAGGGCAGGGGCGCAGATACGCAGTATTTT.

The chain employs TRBV7-9 and TRBJ2-1, with D perhaps TRBD2 (7 bases). CDR1 and CDR2 from the germline V gene are SEHNR and FQNEAQ (reference sequence). The length of the CDR3 is 16 residues. The V end was cut by 5 bases, the J end by 1 base, with 15 bases between. CDR3 region: CASSPRGGFSYNEQFF. The CDR3 coding sequence is TGTGCCAGCAGCCCAAGGGGGGGTTTTTCCTACAATGAGCAGTTCTTC.

This sequence joins TRBV7-2 and TRBJ1-5; no clear D gene. Per the germline V gene, CDR1 is SGHTA and CDR2 is FQGNSA. This CDR3 spans 15 amino acids. The ends were cut back, 4 bases at V and 4 bases at J, with 14 bases in the middle. The CDR3 coding sequence is TGTGCCAGCAGCTCATCCGGCAGGCCTAATCAGCCCCAGCATTTT. It yields the protein CASSSSGRPNQPQHF.

This clone came up once. V is TRBV2 and J is TRBJ2-2, with TRBD1 identical over 9 bases. The trim removed 3 bases at V and 5 bases at J, leaving 13 bases unmatched. The CDR3 covers 18 residues. Germline-derived CDR1 and CDR2 are SNHLY and FYNNEI. CDR3 protein: CASSERVLGTGITGELFF. The CDR3 DNA reads TGTGCCAGCAGTGAGAGGGTTCTCGGGACAGGGATAACCGGGGAGCTGTTTTTT.

This chain joins TRBV4-2 and TRBJ2-3; TRBD2 aligns across 11 bases. Germline V CDR1 and CDR2: LGHNA, YNFKEQ. The CDR3 runs 16 residues. V lost 0 bases to trimming and J lost 6 bases; unmatched junction nucleotides: 5. CDR3 sequence: CASSQDLAGGVDTQYF. CDR3 bases: TGTGCCAGCAGCCAAGATCTAGCGGGGGGTGTCGATACGCAGTATTTT.

V usage is TRBV5-6 and J usage is TRBJ1-1; D uncertain. Trimming took off 0 bases at V and 8 bases at J, with 11 bases between the two ends. The CDR3 totals 13 residues. Germline assignment: CDR1 SGHDT and CDR2 YYEEEE. The CDR3: CASSLASEAEAFF. The CDR3 DNA is TGTGCCAGCAGCTTGGCTAGTGAGGCCGAAGCTTTCTTT.

The chain couples TRBV24-1 to TRBJ2-2; 10 bases map to TRBD1. This CDR3 is built from 17 residues. V shed 6 bases, J shed 6 bases, and the junction held 12 bases outside the gene matches. Per the germline V gene, CDR1 is KGHDR and CDR2 is SFDVKD. CDR3 DNA sequence: TGTGCCACCAGTACCGGGACAGGGGCTTCCAACCCCGGGGAGCTGTTTTTT. It codes for CATSTGTGASNPGELFF.

CDR3 DNA: TGTGCCAGCAGAAAACGAACCGGGGGAGATACGCAGTATTTT. This sequence encodes CASRKRTGGDTQYF. V is TRBV6-5 and J is TRBJ2-3; TRBD2 is a possible D gene (6 bases). CDR1 is MNHEY, CDR2 SVGAGI, per germline. V lost 6 bases to trimming and J lost 5 bases, with 15 bases between them. This CDR3 spans 14 amino acids.

This clone was found a few times. The chain couples TRBV2 to TRBJ1-2; no firm D call. Trimming took off 3 bases at V and 4 bases at J, with 9 bases between the two ends. CDR1 and CDR2 from the germline V gene are SNHLY and FYNNEI. The CDR3 length is 13 residues. The CDR3 DNA sequence: TGTGCCAGCAGTGACCAGGCCTCCTATGGCTACACCTTC. This sequence encodes CASSDQASYGYTF.

V gene TRBV6-6 combines with J gene TRBJ1-4; 7 nucleotides agree with TRBD1. The CDR3 runs to 11 residues. In germline, CDR1 is MNHNY, CDR2 SVGAGI (reference sequence). V lost 6 bases and J lost 12; bases outside the gene matches: 4. The CDR3 nucleotides read TGTGCCAGCAGCCCGCAGGGGGAACTGTTTTTT. Amino acid sequence: CASSPQGELFF.

The chain carries TRBV6-5 and TRBJ2-7; tentatively, D is TRBD1 (6 bases). This CDR3 has 15 residues. Trimming pared 6 bases from V and 7 bases from J, leaving 22 bases between. The germline CDR1 and CDR2 sequences are MNHEY and SVGAGI. CDR3 loop: CASRSGTKVLDEQYF. The CDR3 region has the DNA TGTGCCAGCAGGTCCGGGACAAAGGTATTAGATGAGCAGTACTTC.

The chain carries TRBV19 and TRBJ1-2; D unresolved. CDR1 is LNHDA, CDR2 SQIVND, per germline (reference sequence). V lost 3 bases and J 4 bases, leaving 18 bases between the germline ends. The CDR3 loop spans 16 amino acids. The CDR3 DNA reads as TGTGCCAGTAGTATTTCGAATCCCACAGCTACCTATGGCTACACCTTC. Residues: CASSISNPTATYGYTF.